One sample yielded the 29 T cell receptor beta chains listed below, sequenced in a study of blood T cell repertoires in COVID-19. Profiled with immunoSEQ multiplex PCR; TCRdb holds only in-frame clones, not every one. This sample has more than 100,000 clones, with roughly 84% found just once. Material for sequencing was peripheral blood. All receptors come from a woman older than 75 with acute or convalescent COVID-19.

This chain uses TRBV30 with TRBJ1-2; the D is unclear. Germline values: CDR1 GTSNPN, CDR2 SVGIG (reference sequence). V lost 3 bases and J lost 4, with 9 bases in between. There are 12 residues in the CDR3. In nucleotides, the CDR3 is TGTGCCTGGAGGCCAGGCTTCTATGGCTACACCTTC. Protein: CAWRPGFYGYTF.

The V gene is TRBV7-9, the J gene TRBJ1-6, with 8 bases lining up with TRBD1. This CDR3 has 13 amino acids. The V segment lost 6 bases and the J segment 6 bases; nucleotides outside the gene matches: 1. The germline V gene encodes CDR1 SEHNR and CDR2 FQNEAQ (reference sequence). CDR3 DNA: TGTGCCAGCAGGACAGGGGTTAATTCACCCCTCCACTTT. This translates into CASRTGVNSPLHF. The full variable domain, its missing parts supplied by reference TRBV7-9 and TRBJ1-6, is DTGVSQNPRHKITKRGQNVTFRCDPISEHNRLYWYRQTLGQGPEFLTYFQNEAQLEKSRLLSDRFSAERPKGSFSTLEIQRTEQGDSAMYLCASRTGVNSPLHFGNGTRLTVT.

CDR3 amino acids: CAWSRTEVEQFF. Written as DNA, the CDR3 is TGTGCCTGGAGTAGGACTGAGGTTGAGCAGTTCTTC. The chain uses TRBV30 and TRBJ2-1; perhaps TRBD2 as D (5 bases). V lost 2 bases, J lost 9 bases, and 11 bases lay in between. Germline values: CDR1 GTSNPN, CDR2 SVGIG (reference sequence). This CDR3 comprises 12 residues.

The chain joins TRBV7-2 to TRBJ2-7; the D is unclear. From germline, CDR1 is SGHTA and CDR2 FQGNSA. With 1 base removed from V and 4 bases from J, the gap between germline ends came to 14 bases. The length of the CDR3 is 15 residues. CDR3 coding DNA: TGTGCCAGCAGCTTAGGAGGAGACTTGGCGTACGAGCAGTACTTC. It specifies CASSLGGDLAYEQYF.

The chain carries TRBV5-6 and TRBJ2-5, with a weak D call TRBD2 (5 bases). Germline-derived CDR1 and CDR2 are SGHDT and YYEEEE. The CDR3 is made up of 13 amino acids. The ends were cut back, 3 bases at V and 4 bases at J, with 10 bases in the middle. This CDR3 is CASSSLARETQYF. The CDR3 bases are TGTGCCAGCAGCTCCCTAGCCAGAGAGACCCAGTACTTC.

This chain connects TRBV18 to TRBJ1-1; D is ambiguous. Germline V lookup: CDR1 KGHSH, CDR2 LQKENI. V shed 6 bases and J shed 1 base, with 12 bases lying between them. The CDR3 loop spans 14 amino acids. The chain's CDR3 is CASSRGRGNTEAFF. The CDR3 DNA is TGTGCCAGCTCCCGAGGGCGGGGGAACACTGAAGCTTTCTTT.

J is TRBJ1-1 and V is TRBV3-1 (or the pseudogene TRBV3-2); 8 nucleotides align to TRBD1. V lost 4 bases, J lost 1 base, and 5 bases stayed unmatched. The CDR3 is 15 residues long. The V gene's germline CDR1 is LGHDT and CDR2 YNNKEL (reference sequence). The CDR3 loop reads CASSPWTGRNTEAFF. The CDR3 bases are TGTGCCAGCAGCCCGTGGACAGGGAGGAACACTGAAGCTTTCTTT.

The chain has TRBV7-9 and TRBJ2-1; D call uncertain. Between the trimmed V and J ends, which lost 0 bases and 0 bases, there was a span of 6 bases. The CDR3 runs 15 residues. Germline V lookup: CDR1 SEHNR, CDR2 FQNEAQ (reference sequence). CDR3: CASSLALVSYNEQFF. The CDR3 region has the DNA TGTGCCAGCAGCTTAGCTCTTGTCTCCTACAATGAGCAGTTCTTC.

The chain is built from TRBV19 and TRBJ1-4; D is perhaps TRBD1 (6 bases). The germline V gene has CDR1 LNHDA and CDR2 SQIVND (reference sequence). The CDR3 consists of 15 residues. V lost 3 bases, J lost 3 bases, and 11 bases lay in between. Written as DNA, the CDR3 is TGTGCCAGTAGTATCCGGGACAACTCTAATGAAAAACTGTTTTTT. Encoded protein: CASSIRDNSNEKLFF.

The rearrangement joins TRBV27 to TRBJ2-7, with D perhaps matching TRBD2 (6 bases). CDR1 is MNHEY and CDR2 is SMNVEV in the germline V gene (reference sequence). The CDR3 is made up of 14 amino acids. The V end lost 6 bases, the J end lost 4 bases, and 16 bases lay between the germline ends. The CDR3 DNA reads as TGTGCCAGCAGGGCGGGACGCCGGGTTTACGAGCAGTACTTC. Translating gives CASRAGRRVYEQYF.

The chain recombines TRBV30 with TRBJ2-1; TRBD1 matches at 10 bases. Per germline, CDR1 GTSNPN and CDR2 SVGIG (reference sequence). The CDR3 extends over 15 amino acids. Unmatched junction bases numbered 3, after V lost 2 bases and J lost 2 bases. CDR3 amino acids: CAWSSGTGAYNEQFF. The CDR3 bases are TGTGCCTGGAGTTCAGGGACAGGGGCCTACAATGAGCAGTTCTTC.

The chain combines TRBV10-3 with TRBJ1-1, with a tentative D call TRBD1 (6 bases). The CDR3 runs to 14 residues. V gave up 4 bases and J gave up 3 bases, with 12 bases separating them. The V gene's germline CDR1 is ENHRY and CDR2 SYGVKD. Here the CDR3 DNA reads TGTGCCATCAGTGTCAGGGGTAAGGACACTGAAGCTTTCTTT. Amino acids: CAISVRGKDTEAFF.

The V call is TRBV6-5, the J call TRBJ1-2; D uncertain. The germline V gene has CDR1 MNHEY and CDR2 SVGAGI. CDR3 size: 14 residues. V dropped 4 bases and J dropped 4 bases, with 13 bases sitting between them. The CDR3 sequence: CASSSLQNTYGYTF. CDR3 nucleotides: TGTGCCAGCAGTTCCCTACAGAATACCTATGGCTACACCTTC.

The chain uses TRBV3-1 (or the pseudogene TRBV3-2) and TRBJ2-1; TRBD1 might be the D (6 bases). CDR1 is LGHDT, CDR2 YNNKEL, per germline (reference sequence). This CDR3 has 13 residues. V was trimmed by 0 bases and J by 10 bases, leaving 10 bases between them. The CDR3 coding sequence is TGTGCCAGCAGCCAAGACAGGGGCGGCGAGCAGTTCTTC. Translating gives CASSQDRGGEQFF.

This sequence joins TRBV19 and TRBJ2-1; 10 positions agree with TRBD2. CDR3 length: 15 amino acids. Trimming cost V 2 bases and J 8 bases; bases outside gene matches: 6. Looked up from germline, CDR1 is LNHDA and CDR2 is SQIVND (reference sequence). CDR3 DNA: TGTGCCAGTAGTATAATGGCTAGCGGGAGCCATGAGCAGTTCTTC. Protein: CASSIMASGSHEQFF.

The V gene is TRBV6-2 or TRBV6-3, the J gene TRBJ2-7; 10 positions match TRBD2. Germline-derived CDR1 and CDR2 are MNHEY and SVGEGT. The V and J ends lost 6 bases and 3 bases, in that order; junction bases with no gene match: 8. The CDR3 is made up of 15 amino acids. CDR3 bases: TGTGCCAGCAGCGACCTAGCGGGAGAGGGCTACGAGCAGTACTTC. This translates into CASSDLAGEGYEQYF.

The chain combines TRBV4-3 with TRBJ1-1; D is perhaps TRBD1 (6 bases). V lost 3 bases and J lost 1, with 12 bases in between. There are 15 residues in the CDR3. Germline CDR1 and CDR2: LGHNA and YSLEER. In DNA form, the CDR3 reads TGCGCCAGCAGCCACTACAGGGATCCGAACACTGAAGCTTTCTTT. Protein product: CASSHYRDPNTEAFF.

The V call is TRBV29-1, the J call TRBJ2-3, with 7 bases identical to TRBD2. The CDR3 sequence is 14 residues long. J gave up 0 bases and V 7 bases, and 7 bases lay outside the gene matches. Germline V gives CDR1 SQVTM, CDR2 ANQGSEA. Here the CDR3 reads CSGALAGSTDTQYF. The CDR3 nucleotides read TGCAGCGGGGCTTTAGCGGGTAGCACAGATACGCAGTATTTT.

This CDR3 is CATSAPGGPNPGELFF. The CDR3 DNA is TGTGCCACCAGTGCTCCGGGAGGGCCCAATCCCGGGGAGCTGTTTTTT. V and J are TRBV24-1 and TRBJ2-2, with TRBD2 identical over 8 bases. Germline CDR1 KGHDR, CDR2 SFDVKD. The CDR3 runs 16 residues. The junction had 10 bases not matched to a gene; V was cut back by 5 bases and J by 6 bases.

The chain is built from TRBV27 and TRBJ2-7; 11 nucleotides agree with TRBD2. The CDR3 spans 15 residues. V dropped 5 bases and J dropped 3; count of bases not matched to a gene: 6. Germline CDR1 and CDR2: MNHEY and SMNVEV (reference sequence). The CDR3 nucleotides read TGTGCCAGCAGTGTCGCTAGCGGGAGGTACTACGAGCAGTACTTC. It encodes CASSVASGRYYEQYF.

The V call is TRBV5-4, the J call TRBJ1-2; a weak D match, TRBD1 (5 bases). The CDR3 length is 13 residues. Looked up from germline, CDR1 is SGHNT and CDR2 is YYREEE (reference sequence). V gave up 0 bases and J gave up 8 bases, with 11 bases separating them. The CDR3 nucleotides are TGTGCCAGCAGCTTGGAACAGGCTGGAGGCTACACCTTC. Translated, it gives CASSLEQAGGYTF.

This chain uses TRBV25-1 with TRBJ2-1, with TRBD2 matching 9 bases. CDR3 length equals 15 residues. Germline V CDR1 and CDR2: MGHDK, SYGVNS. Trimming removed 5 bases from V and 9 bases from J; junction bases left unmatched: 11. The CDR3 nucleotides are TGTGCCAGCAGTTTTCGGGCGGGAGGGCCAACTGAGCAGTTCTTC. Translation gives CASSFRAGGPTEQFF.

The CDR3, as DNA: TGTGCCAGCAGCACCCGGGGGACAGACCAAGAGACCCAGTACTTC. This gives the protein CASSTRGTDQETQYF. This sequence joins TRBV21-1 and TRBJ2-5; TRBD1 reflects the table's D call only, with no check against the DNA. TRBV21-1 is deemed a pseudogene. This CDR3 spans 15 amino acids.

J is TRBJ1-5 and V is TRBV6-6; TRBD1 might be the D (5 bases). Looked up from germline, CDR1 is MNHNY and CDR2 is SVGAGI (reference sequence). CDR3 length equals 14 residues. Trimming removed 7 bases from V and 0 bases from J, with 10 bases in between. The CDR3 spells CASKPTDSNQPQHF. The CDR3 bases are TGTGCCAGCAAGCCGACAGATAGCAATCAGCCCCAGCATTTT.

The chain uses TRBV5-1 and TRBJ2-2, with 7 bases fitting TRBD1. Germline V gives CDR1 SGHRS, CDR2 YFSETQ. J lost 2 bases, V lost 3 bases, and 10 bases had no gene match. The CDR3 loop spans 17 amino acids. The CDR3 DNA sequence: TGCGCCAGCAGCTCTCTAGGGACAGCCATAAACACCGGGGAGCTGTTTTTT. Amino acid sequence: CASSSLGTAINTGELFF.

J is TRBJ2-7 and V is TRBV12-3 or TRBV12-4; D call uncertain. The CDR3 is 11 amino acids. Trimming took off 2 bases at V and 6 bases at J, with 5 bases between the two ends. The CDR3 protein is CASSLQFEQYF. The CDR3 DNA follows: TGTGCCAGCAGTTTACAGTTCGAGCAGTACTTC.

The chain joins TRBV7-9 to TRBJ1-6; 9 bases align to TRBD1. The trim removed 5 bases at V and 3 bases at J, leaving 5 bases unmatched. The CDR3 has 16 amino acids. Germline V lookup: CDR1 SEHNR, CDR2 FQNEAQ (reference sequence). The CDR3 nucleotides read TGTGCCAGCAGCCACGGACAGGGGTTCTATAATTCACCCCTCCACTTT. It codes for CASSHGQGFYNSPLHF. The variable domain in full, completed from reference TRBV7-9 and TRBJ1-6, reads DTGVSQNPRHKITKRGQNVTFRCDPISEHNRLYWYRQTLGQGPEFLTYFQNEAQLEKSRLLSDRFSAERPKGSFSTLEIQRTEQGDSAMYLCASSHGQGFYNSPLHFGNGTRLTVT.

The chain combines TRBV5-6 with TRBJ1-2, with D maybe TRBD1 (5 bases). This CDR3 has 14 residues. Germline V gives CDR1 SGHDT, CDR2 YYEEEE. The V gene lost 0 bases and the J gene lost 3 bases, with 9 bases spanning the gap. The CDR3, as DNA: TGTGCCAGCAGCTTGGTGGGGGGAGACTATGGCTACACCTTC. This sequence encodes CASSLVGGDYGYTF.

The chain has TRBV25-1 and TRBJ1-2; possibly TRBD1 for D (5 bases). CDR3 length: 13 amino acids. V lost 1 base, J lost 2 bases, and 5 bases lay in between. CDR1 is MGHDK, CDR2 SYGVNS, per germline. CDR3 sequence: CASSESGNYGYTF. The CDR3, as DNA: TGTGCCAGCAGTGAATCAGGGAACTATGGCTACACCTTC.